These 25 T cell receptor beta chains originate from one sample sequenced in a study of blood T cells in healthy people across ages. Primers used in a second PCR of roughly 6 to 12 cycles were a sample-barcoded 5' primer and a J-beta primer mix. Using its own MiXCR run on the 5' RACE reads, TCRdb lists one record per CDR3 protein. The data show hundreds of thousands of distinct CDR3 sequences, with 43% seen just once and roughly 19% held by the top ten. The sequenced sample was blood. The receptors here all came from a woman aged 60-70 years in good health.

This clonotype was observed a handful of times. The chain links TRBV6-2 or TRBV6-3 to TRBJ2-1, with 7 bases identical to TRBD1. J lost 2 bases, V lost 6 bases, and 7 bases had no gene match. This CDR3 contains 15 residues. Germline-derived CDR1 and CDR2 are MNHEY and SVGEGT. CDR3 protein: CASSARGHTYNEQFF. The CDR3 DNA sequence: TGTGCCAGCAGCGCAAGGGGGCATACCTACAATGAGCAGTTCTTC.

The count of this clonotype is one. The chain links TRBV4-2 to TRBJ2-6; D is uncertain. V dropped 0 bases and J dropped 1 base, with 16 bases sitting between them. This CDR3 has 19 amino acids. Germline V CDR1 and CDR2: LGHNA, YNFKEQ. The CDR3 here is CASSQEPARRFSGANVLTF. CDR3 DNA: TGTGCCAGCAGCCAAGAGCCCGCCCGGAGATTTTCTGGGGCCAACGTCCTGACTTTC.

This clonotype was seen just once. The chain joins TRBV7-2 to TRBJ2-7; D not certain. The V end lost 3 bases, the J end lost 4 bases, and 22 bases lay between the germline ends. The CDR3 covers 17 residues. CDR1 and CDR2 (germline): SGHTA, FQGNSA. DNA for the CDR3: TGTGCCAGCAGCTTGAAACGGTCCCAAAATAGTCAATACGAGCAGTACTTC. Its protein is CASSLKRSQNSQYEQYF.

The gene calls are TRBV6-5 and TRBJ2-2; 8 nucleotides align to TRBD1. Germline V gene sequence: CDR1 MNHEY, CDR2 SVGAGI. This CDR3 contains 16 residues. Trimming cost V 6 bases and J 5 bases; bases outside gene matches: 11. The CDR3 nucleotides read TGTGCCAGCAGGACTAAAACAGGGGGAGGAACCGGGGAGCTGTTTTTT. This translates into CASRTKTGGGTGELFF.

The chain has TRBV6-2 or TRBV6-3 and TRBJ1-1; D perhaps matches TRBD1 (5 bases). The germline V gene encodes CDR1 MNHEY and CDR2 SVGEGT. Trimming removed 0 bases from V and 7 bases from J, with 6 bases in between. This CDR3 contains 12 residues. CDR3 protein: CASSYSGDEAFF. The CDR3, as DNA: TGTGCCAGCAGTTACTCGGGGGATGAAGCTTTCTTT.

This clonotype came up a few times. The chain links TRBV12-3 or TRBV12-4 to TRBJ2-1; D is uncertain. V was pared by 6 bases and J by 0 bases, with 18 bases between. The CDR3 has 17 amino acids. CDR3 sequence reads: CASSHIGKLSSYNEQFF. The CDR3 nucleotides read TGTGCCAGCAGCCATATAGGGAAGTTGAGCTCCTACAATGAGCAGTTCTTC.

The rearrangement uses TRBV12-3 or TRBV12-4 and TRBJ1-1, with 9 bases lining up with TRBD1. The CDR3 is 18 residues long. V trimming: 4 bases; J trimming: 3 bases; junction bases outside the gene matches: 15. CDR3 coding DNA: TGTGCCAGCAGTTCGACGGGACGACGACAGGGGGAGGACACTGAAGCTTTCTTT. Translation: CASSSTGRRQGEDTEAFF.

CDR3 coding DNA: TGCAGTGTTTATAACGCCAGCACAGATACGCAGTATTTT. Residues: CSVYNASTDTQYF. The chain links TRBV20-1 to TRBJ2-3; D is undetermined. Germline-derived CDR1 and CDR2 are DFQATT and SNEGSKA (reference sequence). This CDR3 is 13 amino acids long. V was clipped by 7 bases and J by 0 bases, with 11 bases between them.

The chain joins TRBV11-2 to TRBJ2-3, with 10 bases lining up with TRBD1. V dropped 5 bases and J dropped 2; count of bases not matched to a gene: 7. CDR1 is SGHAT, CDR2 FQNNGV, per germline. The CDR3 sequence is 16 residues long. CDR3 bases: TGTGCCAGCAGCACCGGGACAGGGGACTTCACAGATACGCAGTATTTT. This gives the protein CASSTGTGDFTDTQYF. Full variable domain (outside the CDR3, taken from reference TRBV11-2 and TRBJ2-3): EAGVAQSPRYKIIEKRQSVAFWCNPISGHATLYWYQQILGQGPKLLIQFQNNGVVDDSQLPKDRFSAERLKGVDSTLKIQPAKLEDSAVYLCASSTGTGDFTDTQYFGPGTRLTVL.

CDR3 sequence: CATSRGSLSAEQYF. DNA of the CDR3: TGTGCCACCAGCAGAGGTAGTTTAAGTGCCGAGCAGTACTTC. The V and J genes are TRBV15 and TRBJ2-7; D ambiguous. The V gene's germline CDR1 is LNHNV and CDR2 YYDKDF (reference sequence). This CDR3 is built from 14 residues. V was trimmed by 1 base and J by 6 bases, leaving 13 bases between them.

The CDR3, as DNA: TGTGCCAGCAGCAGTGCCCAACCGGGACACCGTTACGAGCAGTACTTC. As protein: CASSSAQPGHRYEQYF. The rearrangement links TRBV7-2 to TRBJ2-7; D is possibly TRBD1 (6 bases). Trimming shortened V by 5 bases and J by 4 bases, and 21 bases separated the two germline ends. The CDR3 has 16 residues. The germline CDR1 and CDR2 sequences are SGHTA and FQGNSA.

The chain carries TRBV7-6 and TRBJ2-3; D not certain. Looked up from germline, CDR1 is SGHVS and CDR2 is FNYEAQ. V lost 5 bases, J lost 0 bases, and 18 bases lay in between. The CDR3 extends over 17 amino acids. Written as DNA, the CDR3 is TGTGCCAGCAGCCCCCCGTACGAGTTCTCTAGCACAGATACGCAGTATTTT. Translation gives CASSPPYEFSSTDTQYF. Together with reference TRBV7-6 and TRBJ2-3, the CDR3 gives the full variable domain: GAGVSQSPRYKVTKRGQDVALRCDPISGHVSLYWYRQALGQGPEFLTYFNYEAQQDKSGLPNDRFSAERPEGSISTLTIQRTEQRDSAMYRCASSPPYEFSSTDTQYFGPGTRLTVL.

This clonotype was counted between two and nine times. CDR3 DNA: TGTGCCAGCGGCCCCGGGACTAGCGGTTTCTCAACCTACAATGAGCAGTTCTTC. As protein: CASGPGTSGFSTYNEQFF. The rearrangement links TRBV27 to TRBJ2-1; TRBD2 aligns across 11 bases. The CDR3 covers 18 residues. Germline lookup yields CDR1 MNHEY and CDR2 SMNVEV (reference sequence). V was clipped by 8 bases and J by 2 bases; unmatched bases: 14.

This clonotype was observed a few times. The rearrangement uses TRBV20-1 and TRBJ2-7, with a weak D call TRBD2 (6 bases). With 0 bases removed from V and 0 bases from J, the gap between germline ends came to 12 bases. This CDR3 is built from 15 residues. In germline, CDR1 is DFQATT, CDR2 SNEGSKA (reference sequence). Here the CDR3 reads CSARDLYSGSYEQYF. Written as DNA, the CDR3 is TGCAGTGCTAGAGATTTATATAGCGGCTCCTACGAGCAGTACTTC.

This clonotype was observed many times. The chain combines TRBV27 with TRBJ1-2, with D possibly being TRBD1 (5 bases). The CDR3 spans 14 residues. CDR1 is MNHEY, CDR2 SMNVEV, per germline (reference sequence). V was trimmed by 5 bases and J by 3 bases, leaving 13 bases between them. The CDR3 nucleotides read TGTGCCAGCAGTCCTCAAGCGGGGGACTATGGCTACACCTTC. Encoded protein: CASSPQAGDYGYTF.

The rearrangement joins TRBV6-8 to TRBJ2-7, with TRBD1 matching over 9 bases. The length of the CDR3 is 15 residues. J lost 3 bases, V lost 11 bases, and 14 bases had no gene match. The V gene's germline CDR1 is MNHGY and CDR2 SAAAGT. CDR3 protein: CAARWRGQGLYEQYF. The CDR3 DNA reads TGTGCCGCACGTTGGAGGGGACAGGGCCTCTACGAGCAGTACTTC.

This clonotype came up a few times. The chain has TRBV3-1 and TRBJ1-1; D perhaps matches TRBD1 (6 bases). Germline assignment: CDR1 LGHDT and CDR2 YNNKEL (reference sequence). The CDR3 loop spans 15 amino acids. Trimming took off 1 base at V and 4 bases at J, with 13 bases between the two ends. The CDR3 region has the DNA TGTGCCAGCAGCCAAGTGGGGGGGCAGATCACTGAAGCTTTCTTT. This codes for CASSQVGGQITEAFF.

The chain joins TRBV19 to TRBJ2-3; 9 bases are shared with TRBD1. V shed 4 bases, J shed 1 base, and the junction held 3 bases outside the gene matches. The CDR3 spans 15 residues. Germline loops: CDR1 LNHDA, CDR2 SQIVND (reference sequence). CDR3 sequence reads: CASSRTGGRTDTQYF. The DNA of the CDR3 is TGTGCCAGTAGTAGAACAGGGGGCCGCACAGATACGCAGTATTTT.

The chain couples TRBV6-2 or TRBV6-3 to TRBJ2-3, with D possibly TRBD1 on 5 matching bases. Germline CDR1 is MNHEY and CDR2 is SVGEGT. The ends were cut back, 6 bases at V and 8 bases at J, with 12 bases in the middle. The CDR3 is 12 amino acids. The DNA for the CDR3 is TGTGCCAGCAGCCAACAAAGGGGTACGCAGTATTTT. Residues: CASSQQRGTQYF.

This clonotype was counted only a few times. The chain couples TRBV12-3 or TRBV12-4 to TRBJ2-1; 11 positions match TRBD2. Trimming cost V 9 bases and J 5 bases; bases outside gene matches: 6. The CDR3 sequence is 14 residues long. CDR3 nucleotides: TGTGCCAGTTCCAATAGCGGGGGGGACAATGAGCAGTTCTTC. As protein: CASSNSGGDNEQFF.

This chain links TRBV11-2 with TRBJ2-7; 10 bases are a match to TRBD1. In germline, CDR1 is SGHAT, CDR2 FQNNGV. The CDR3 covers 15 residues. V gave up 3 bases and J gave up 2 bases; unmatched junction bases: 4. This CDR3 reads CASSFVGQGAYEQYF. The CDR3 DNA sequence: TGTGCCAGCAGCTTCGTCGGACAGGGGGCCTACGAGCAGTACTTC.

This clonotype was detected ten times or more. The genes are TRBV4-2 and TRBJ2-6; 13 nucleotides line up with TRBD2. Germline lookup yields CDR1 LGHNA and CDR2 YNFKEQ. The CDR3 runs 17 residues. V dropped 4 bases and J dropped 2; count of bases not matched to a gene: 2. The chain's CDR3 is CASSPGLAGAGANVLTF. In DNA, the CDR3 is TGTGCCAGCAGCCCAGGACTAGCGGGAGCTGGGGCCAACGTCCTGACTTTC.

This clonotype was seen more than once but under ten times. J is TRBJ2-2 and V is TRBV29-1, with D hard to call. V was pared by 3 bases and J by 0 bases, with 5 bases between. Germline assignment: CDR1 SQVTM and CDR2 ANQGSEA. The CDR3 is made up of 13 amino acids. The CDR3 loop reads CSVEATNTGELFF. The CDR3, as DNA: TGCAGCGTTGAGGCCACGAACACCGGGGAGCTGTTTTTT.

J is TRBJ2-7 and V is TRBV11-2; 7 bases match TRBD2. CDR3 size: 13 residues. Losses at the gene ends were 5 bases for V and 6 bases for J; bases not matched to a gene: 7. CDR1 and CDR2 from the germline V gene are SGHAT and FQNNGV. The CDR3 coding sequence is TGTGCCAGCAGCCTCGGACTAGAGGGCGAGCAGTACTTC. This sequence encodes CASSLGLEGEQYF.

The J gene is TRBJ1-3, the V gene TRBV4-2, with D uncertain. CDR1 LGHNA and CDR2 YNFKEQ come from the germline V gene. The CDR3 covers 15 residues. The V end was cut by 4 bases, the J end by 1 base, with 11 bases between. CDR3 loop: CASSPVGRSGNTIYF. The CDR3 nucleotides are TGTGCCAGCAGCCCGGTCGGCAGATCTGGAAACACCATATATTTT.